Listed here are 30 T cell receptor beta chains from one sample, sequenced in a study of low-dose radiotherapy and immunotherapy resistance in tumors (dated by TCRdb to between 2021 and 2023). This specimen's time point label, per the study, means: after trial treatment. According to the study, the label for this sample's treatment or condition signals: LDRT plus nivolumab, ipilimumab, low-dose cyclophosphamide and aspirin (RACIN trial). These reads were obtained on an Illumina HiSeq 2500. First-strand cDNA was synthesized using Superscript III and a set of TRAV- and TRBV-specific primers, so that both TCRalpha and TCRbeta chains were covered. TCRs were amplified with Phusion for 15 to 20 PCR cycles using a constant-region primer together with the adapter attached to the V primers. TCRdb redid the processing of the public reads, applying fastp at Q25 and MiXCR, and retained in-frame beta chains. When rows share a CDR3 protein, they turn into one entry using the most common DNA and genes. The sample table contains more than 50,000 distinct CDR3 sequences; only one count was recorded for 23% of them. The top ten constitute roughly 6.7% of the sample.

The sample consisted of PBMCs, taken after low-dose radiotherapy plus immunotherapy. These receptors were collected from a male donor with prostate cancer.

The sample holds many counts of this clonotype. The chain carries TRBV19 and TRBJ2-3; 10 bases align to TRBD2. V was pared by 7 bases and J by 2 bases, with 3 bases of the junction left unmatched. The CDR3 spans 14 residues. CDR1 and CDR2 (germline): LNHDA, SQIVND (reference sequence). CDR3 region: CASKLAGSTDTQYF. CDR3 nucleotide sequence: TGTGCCAGTAAACTAGCGGGATCCACAGATACGCAGTATTTT.

A remark on this clonotype: A read error is likely here: a far larger clone is one base away. The chain recombines TRBV10-3 with TRBJ2-1; a possible D gene is TRBD2 (5 bases). CDR3 size: 13 residues. Per germline, CDR1 ENHRY and CDR2 SYGVKD. V was cut by 2 bases and J by 7 bases, with 9 bases left in between. CDR3 protein: CAISEASPNEQFF. The CDR3 nucleotides read TGTGCCATCAGTGAGGCTAGCCCGAATGAGCAGTTCTTC.

This clonotype came up many times. The rearrangement joins TRBV7-9 to TRBJ2-1; D gene unclear. The CDR3 sequence is 13 residues long. The V end was cut by 5 bases, the J end by 2 bases, with 7 bases between. The germline V gene has CDR1 SEHNR and CDR2 FQNEAQ (reference sequence). The CDR3: CASSIGTYNEQFF. The CDR3 DNA sequence: TGTGCCAGCAGCATTGGGACCTACAATGAGCAGTTCTTC.

As concerns this clonotype: A much larger clone lies a single base off, so this may be a read error. The rearrangement joins TRBV28 to TRBJ2-7; TRBD2 is a possible D gene (5 bases). The germline gives CDR1 MDHEN, CDR2 SYDVKM. CDR3 length equals 15 residues. The CDR3 spells CASSLSFSVSYEQCF. The CDR3 nucleotides are TGTGCCAGCAGTTTATCGTTTAGCGTCTCCTACGAGCAGTGCTTC.

The sample holds many counts of this clonotype. The rearrangement uses TRBV27 and TRBJ2-1; D uncertain. CDR1 is MNHEY and CDR2 is SMNVEV in the germline V gene (reference sequence). This CDR3 is 13 amino acids long. V lost 0 bases and J lost 7, with 7 bases in between. The CDR3 DNA reads as TGTGCCAGCAGTTTATCGGCTAGTAATGAGCAGTTCTTC. Protein sequence: CASSLSASNEQFF.

Ten or more counts support this clonotype. The chain links TRBV4-2 to TRBJ2-1; D gene uncertain. V lost 1 base to trimming and J lost 8 bases, with 6 bases between them. This CDR3 has 12 amino acids. CDR1 and CDR2 (germline): LGHNA, YNFKEQ. The CDR3 DNA sequence: TGTGCCAGCAGCCAAGTATCTTATGAGCAGTTCTTC. This sequence encodes CASSQVSYEQFF.

A remark on this clonotype: This probably arose from a read error, given a far larger clone one base away. The chain carries TRBV6-5 and TRBJ2-2; no clear D. The CDR3 loop spans 14 amino acids. Germline CDR1 is MNHEY and CDR2 is SVGAGI. The CDR3 reads CASSEMANTWELFF. In DNA form, the CDR3 reads TGTGCCAGCAGTGAAATGGCCAACACCTGGGAGCTGTTTTTT.

This clonotype occurred many times. The chain combines TRBV2 with TRBJ2-3; maybe TRBD2 (6 bases). The CDR3 contains 15 residues. CDR1 is SNHLY, CDR2 FYNNEI, per germline. V was shortened by 4 bases and J by 0 bases, with 11 bases between the two germline ends. The chain's CDR3 is CASSVGTHSTDTQYF. The CDR3 bases are TGTGCCAGCAGTGTCGGGACTCATAGCACAGATACGCAGTATTTT. Combining the CDR3 with reference TRBV2 and TRBJ2-3 gives the whole variable domain EPEVTQTPSHQVTQMGQEVILRCVPISNHLYFYWYRQILGQKVEFLVSFYNNEISEKSEIFDDQFSVERPDGSNFTLKIRSTKLEDSAMYFCASSVGTHSTDTQYFGPGTRLTVL.

In its sample, this clonotype was seen many times. The chain recombines TRBV5-1 with TRBJ1-1; D is undetermined. Germline assignment: CDR1 SGHRS and CDR2 YFSETQ. V gave up 0 bases and J gave up 4 bases, with 13 bases separating them. The CDR3 is 15 amino acids. The CDR3, as DNA: TGCGCCAGCAGCTTGGAGGCAGATCCAGGCACTGAAGCTTTCTTT. Its translation: CASSLEADPGTEAFF.

This clonotype has just one count. V is TRBV5-1 and J is TRBJ2-3; TRBD1 aligns across 10 bases. The CDR3 sequence is 15 residues long. Germline assignment: CDR1 SGHRS and CDR2 YFSETQ. The V gene end was trimmed by 4 bases and the J gene end by 5 bases; junction bases not matched to a gene: 7. The DNA of the CDR3 is TGCGCCAGCAGCCCAAGACAGGGGGCAGAAGATACGCAGTATTTT. It specifies CASSPRQGAEDTQYF.

This clonotype came up many times. The V call is TRBV20-1, the J call TRBJ2-7; D uncertain. Germline CDR1 and CDR2: DFQATT and SNEGSKA (reference sequence). CDR3 length: 12 residues. The V and J ends lost 2 bases and 4 bases respectively, with 9 bases between them. This CDR3 is CSARMGQYEQYF. In DNA form, the CDR3 reads TGCAGTGCTAGAATGGGCCAGTACGAGCAGTACTTC.

Ten or more counts support this clonotype. J is TRBJ2-3 and V is TRBV4-1; D ambiguous. V lost 2 bases and J 8 bases, leaving 8 bases between the germline ends. Germline-derived CDR1 and CDR2 are MGHRA and YSYEKL. The CDR3 consists of 12 residues. The CDR3 region has the DNA TGCGCCAGCAGCCAATCGTTAGCTACGCAGTATTTT. This codes for CASSQSLATQYF.

This clonotype has ten or more counts. V and J are TRBV28 and TRBJ1-1; TRBD1 might be the D (5 bases). V was clipped by 8 bases and J by 4 bases, with 14 bases between them. The V gene's germline CDR1 is MDHEN and CDR2 SYDVKM. The CDR3 sequence is 13 residues long. The CDR3 DNA reads TGTGCCAGCCAAAGGAGGGGCTCCACTGAAGCTTTCTTT. Its translation is CASQRRGSTEAFF.

This clonotype was counted a few times. The chain joins TRBV27 to TRBJ2-7, with 9 bases fitting TRBD1. Trimming took 5 bases from V and 4 from J; bases not matched to a gene: 12. The germline V gene has CDR1 MNHEY and CDR2 SMNVEV (reference sequence). The CDR3 is 16 amino acids. The CDR3 here is CASSPLLGQGTYEQYF. DNA for the CDR3: TGTGCCAGCAGTCCCCTCCTCGGACAGGGGACTTACGAGCAGTACTTC.

This clonotype occurred many times. The chain is built from TRBV12-3 or TRBV12-4 and TRBJ1-2; D gene unclear. Trimming took 1 base from V and 5 from J, leaving 11 bases between them. CDR3 length equals 14 residues. The CDR3 nucleotides are TGTGCCAGCAGTTTAGACACGAACCCGTATGGCTACACCTTC. It encodes CASSLDTNPYGYTF.

This clonotype was detected many times. As DNA, the CDR3 is TGTGCCAGCAACGGACAGGGCTACGAGCAGTACTTC. Translation gives CASNGQGYEQYF. This chain joins TRBV7-9 and TRBJ2-7; 8 bases are a match to TRBD1. Trimming took 7 bases from V and 3 from J; bases not matched to a gene: 2. The germline V gene has CDR1 SEHNR and CDR2 FQNEAQ (reference sequence). The CDR3 contains 12 residues.

The chain joins TRBV14 to TRBJ1-5; D is ambiguous. Germline-derived CDR1 and CDR2 are SGHDN and FVKESK. CDR3 length equals 12 residues. Trimming left V 7 bases short and J 4 bases short, with 8 bases between. The DNA of the CDR3 is TGTGCCAGCATGACTGCAAATCAGCCCCAGCATTTT. Protein product: CASMTANQPQHF.

This clonotype was counted at least ten times. The J gene is TRBJ1-1, the V gene TRBV11-2; no clear D gene. V was cut by 2 bases and J by 0 bases, with 4 bases left in between. The CDR3 consists of 13 residues. Germline CDR1 is SGHAT and CDR2 is FQNNGV. As DNA, the CDR3 is TGTGCCAGCAGCTTAACAGTGAACACTGAAGCTTTCTTT. Protein sequence: CASSLTVNTEAFF.

The chain links TRBV7-9 to TRBJ2-2; 12 bases align to TRBD2. From germline, CDR1 is SEHNR and CDR2 FQNEAQ (reference sequence). The CDR3 is 17 amino acids. The J segment lost 5 bases and the V segment lost 5 bases, leaving 9 bases of the junction unmatched. The CDR3 bases are TGTGCCAGCAGCCGGCCCCTAGCGGGAGGGTCAACCGGGGAGCTGTTTTTT. Protein product: CASSRPLAGGSTGELFF.

This clonotype occurred many times. The chain carries TRBV3-1 and TRBJ2-2, with unresolved D. Trimming cost V 0 bases and J 3 bases, with 8 bases left between them. Per the germline V gene, CDR1 is LGHDT and CDR2 is YNNKEL (reference sequence). The CDR3 consists of 15 residues. Here the CDR3 reads CASSQEFGDTGELFF. As DNA, the CDR3 is TGTGCCAGCAGCCAAGAGTTTGGGGACACCGGGGAGCTGTTTTTT.

Points on this clonotype: This may stem from a read error, because a much larger clone lies one nucleotide away. The rearrangement joins TRBV6-2 or TRBV6-3 to TRBJ2-3, with TRBD1 as a possible D gene (6 bases). This CDR3 comprises 16 residues. The germline gives CDR1 MNHEY, CDR2 SVGEGT. This CDR3 reads CASSYNTPQGPDTQNF. In nucleotides, the CDR3 is TGTGCCAGCAGTTACAATACCCCACAGGGTCCAGATACGCAGAATTTT.

V usage is TRBV7-6 and J usage is TRBJ2-3; D gene uncertain. CDR1 and CDR2 (germline): SGHVS, FNYEAQ. Deletions cut 1 base from V and 4 bases from J, with 6 bases between. The CDR3 is 13 amino acids. CDR3 loop: CASSLDRADTQYF. Written as DNA, the CDR3 is TGTGCCAGCAGCTTAGATCGTGCAGATACGCAGTATTTT.

This clonotype is classed as medium-sized. V is TRBV6-6 and J is TRBJ1-1; TRBD1 aligns across 8 bases. Germline assignment: CDR1 MNHNY and CDR2 SVGAGI (reference sequence). CDR3 length: 14 amino acids. The V segment lost 4 bases and the J segment 4 bases; nucleotides outside the gene matches: 5. CDR3 loop: CASSFGQGGTEAFF. CDR3 nucleotide sequence: TGTGCCAGCAGTTTCGGACAGGGCGGCACTGAAGCTTTCTTT.

This clonotype was observed many times. The rearrangement links TRBV10-3 to TRBJ2-5; 11 nucleotides match TRBD2. Germline V gene lookup returns CDR1 ENHRY and CDR2 SYGVKD. There are 13 residues in the CDR3. With 10 bases clipped from V and 5 bases from J, the junction kept 6 bases outside the gene matches. The CDR3: CATGASGRETQYF. The CDR3 DNA reads TGTGCCACCGGGGCTAGCGGGAGGGAGACCCAGTACTTC.

Concerning this clonotype itself: A clone one base away is much larger, so this may be a read error. The chain combines TRBV7-6 with TRBJ1-2; D remains ambiguous. Trimming removed 3 bases at V and 1 base at J, with 18 bases between. Germline values: CDR1 SGHVS, CDR2 FNYEAQ. This CDR3 spans 17 amino acids. CDR3 sequence reads: CASSLYTGPSNNYGYTF. CDR3 coding DNA: TGTGCCAGCAGCTTGTATACTGGACCGTCAAATAACTATGGCTACACCTTC.

This clonotype was counted many times. The chain recombines TRBV6-2 or TRBV6-3 with TRBJ2-5; 9 bases map to TRBD1. The CDR3 length is 13 residues. Germline CDR1 and CDR2: MNHEY and SVGEGT. Trimming took 7 bases from V and 5 from J; bases not matched to a gene: 5. The CDR3 sequence is CASTRDRVETQYF. CDR3 coding DNA: TGTGCCAGCACCCGGGACAGGGTGGAGACCCAGTACTTC.

This clonotype occurred many times. This sequence joins TRBV28 and TRBJ2-5; D is undetermined. This CDR3 contains 13 residues. Germline CDR1 MDHEN, CDR2 SYDVKM. V lost 8 bases to trimming and J lost 5 bases, with 15 bases between them. The CDR3 region is CASAETTPETQYF. The DNA of the CDR3 is TGTGCCAGCGCCGAGACCACCCCCGAGACCCAGTACTTC.

This clonotype was seen ten or more times. CDR3 sequence reads: CASSLDTDRERLTGELFF. As DNA, the CDR3 is TGTGCCAGCAGCCTTGATACAGACAGGGAACGGTTGACCGGGGAGCTGTTTTTT. The chain combines TRBV6-5 with TRBJ2-2, with 7 bases aligning to TRBD1. Germline V gene sequence: CDR1 MNHEY, CDR2 SVGAGI. The J segment lost 5 bases and the V segment lost 6 bases, leaving 18 bases of the junction unmatched. The CDR3 covers 18 residues.

This clonotype was detected ten times or more. This chain joins TRBV6-2 or TRBV6-3 and TRBJ1-5, with 10 bases identical to TRBD1. The J segment lost 4 bases and the V segment lost 5 bases, leaving 5 bases of the junction unmatched. The CDR3 extends over 15 amino acids. Germline V gives CDR1 MNHEY, CDR2 SVGEGT. The CDR3 here is CASSIDRGPNQPQHF. In DNA form, the CDR3 reads TGTGCCAGCAGTATCGACAGGGGGCCTAATCAGCCCCAGCATTTT.

This clonotype has a handful of counts. This rearrangement joins TRBV3-1 to TRBJ2-5; possibly TRBD2 for D (5 bases). The V gene lost 4 bases and the J gene lost 5 bases, with 17 bases spanning the gap. CDR1 and CDR2 from the germline V gene are LGHDT and YNNKEL (reference sequence). CDR3 length equals 15 residues. CDR3 DNA: TGTGCCAGCAGCCCTGTTTTGGCCCCGGGGGAGACCCAGTACTTC. Protein product: CASSPVLAPGETQYF.